This T cell receptor beta chain was profiled in a study of HIV-infected patients and healthy controls. TCRdb fed the 5' RACE reads into MiXCR, producing one record per CDR3 protein. The sample holds under 70,000 distinct CDR3 sequences, approximately 21% seen once. The sample holds many counts of this clonotype. The CDR3 has 16 residues. Looked up from germline, CDR1 is SEHNR and CDR2 is FQNEAQ (reference sequence). V lost 1 base and J lost 2; bases outside the gene matches: 5. The receptor's source is a human donor in good health. The chain joins TRBV7-9 to TRBJ2-7, with TRBD2 matching over 10 bases. Sequenced sample: CD4+ T cells from blood. CDR3 loop: CASSLDPSGGTYEQYF. The CDR3 nucleotides read TGTGCCAGCAGCTTAGATCCTAGCGGGGGAACCTACGAGCAGTACTTC.